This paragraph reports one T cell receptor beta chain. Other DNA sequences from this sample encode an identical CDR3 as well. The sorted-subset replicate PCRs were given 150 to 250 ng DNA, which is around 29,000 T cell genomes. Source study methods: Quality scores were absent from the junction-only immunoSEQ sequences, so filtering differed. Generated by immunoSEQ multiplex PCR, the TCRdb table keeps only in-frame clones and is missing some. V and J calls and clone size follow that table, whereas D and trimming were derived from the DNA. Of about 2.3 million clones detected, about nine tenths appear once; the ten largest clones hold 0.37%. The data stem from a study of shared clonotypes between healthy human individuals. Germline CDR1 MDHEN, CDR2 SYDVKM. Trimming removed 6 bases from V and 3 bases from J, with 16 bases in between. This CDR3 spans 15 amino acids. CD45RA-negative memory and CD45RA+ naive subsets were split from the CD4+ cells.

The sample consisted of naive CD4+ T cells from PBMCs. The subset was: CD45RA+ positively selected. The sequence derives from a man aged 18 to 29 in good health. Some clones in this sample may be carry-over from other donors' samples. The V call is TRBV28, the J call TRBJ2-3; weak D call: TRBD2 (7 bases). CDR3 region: CASSSGGARTDTQYF. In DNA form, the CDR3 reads TGTGCCAGCAGCTCGGGGGGCGCGAGGACAGATACGCAGTATTTT.